There are a few counts of the clone carrying this TCR beta chain. The time point is: patch test 3, about 24 weeks after DPC sensitization. The treatment was: therapeutic diphenylcyclopropenone sensitization with weekly scalp DPC. The library attached unique molecular identifiers to individual cDNA molecules. Via MiXCR, TCRdb re-called the RACE reads, giving one row per CDR3 protein. Of over 80,000 distinct CDR3 sequences listed, approximately 11% are singletons. The sample comes from a study of human T cells and chemical hapten exposure. The overall study: Once 0.01% DPC had been applied to the upper back by patch test, readings were taken at 6 days.

The clonotype comes from a woman in her thirties with alopecia areata. Some clones in this sample may be carry-over from other donors' samples. The specimen was whole blood, collected in connection with sensitization to the hapten diphenylcyclopropenone (DPC).

DNA for the CDR3: TGCGCCAGCGGCAGACAGGGGGACTATGGCTACACCTTC. Protein: CASGRQGDYGYTF. The rearrangement links TRBV5-1 to TRBJ1-2, with TRBD1 identical over 9 bases. The CDR3 totals 13 residues. J gave up 3 bases and V 7 bases, and 4 bases lay outside the gene matches. Germline CDR1 reads SGHRS; CDR2 reads YFSETQ.